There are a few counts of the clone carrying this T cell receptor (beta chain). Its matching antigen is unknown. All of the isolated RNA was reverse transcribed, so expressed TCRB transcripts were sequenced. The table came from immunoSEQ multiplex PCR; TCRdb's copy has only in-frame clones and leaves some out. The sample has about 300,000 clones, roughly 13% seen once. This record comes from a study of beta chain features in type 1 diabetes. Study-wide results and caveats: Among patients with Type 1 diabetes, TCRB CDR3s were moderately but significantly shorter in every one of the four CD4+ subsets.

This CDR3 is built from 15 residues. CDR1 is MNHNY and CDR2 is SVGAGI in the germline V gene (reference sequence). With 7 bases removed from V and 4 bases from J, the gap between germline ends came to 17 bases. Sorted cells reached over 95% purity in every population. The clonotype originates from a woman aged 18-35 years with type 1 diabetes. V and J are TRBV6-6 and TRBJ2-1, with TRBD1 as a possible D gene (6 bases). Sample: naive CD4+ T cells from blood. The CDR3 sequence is CASTPGQGSYNEQFF. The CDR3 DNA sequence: TGTGCCAGCACCCCAGGGCAGGGGTCATACAATGAGCAGTTCTTC.